The entry below gives a single T cell receptor (beta chain) sequence along with its context. The sample originates from a study of radiation and T cells in renal cell carcinoma. Time point of the sample: blood 2 weeks post-SBRT. The treatment: 15 Gy SBRT to primary tumor, nephrectomy 4 weeks later. Trimming removed 2 bases from V and 0 bases from J, with 5 bases in between. This CDR3 has 13 residues. Germline V gene lookup returns CDR1 SGHNT and CDR2 YYREEE (reference sequence). The data were produced by immunoSEQ multiplex PCR, yet TCRdb's version contains in-frame clones alone and is incomplete. The data show some 120,000 clones, about 88% seen once.

This chain connects TRBV5-4 to TRBJ2-5; no definite D call. The sequence was obtained from a woman between 70 and 85 years old with renal cell carcinoma. This sample comprised blood, obtained from a patient whose treatment included radiotherapy and nephrectomy. CDR3 region: CASSFLYQETQYF. CDR3 DNA: TGTGCCAGCAGCTTTTTGTACCAAGAGACCCAGTACTTC.